The rows below give T cell receptor beta chains drawn from one sample of a study of T-cell memory formation after mild COVID-19. One entry per CDR3 protein results from TCRdb running MiXCR on the 5' RACE reads. The sample records fewer than 700,000 distinct CDR3 sequences, roughly 17% being singletons. The sample consisted of PBMCs or a T cell subset sorted from them (not recorded which). The origin of the receptors is an adult woman who had mild COVID-19 (a few samples of this study predate the infection). Cell type and time point are not known. CDR3s include the opening cysteine and the closing phenylalanine or tryptophan. Fields, in order: J gene, V gene, CDR3 protein.

TRBJ2-3 | TRBV20-1 | CSASGLAGRRTDTQYF
TRBJ1-5 | TRBV4-1 | CASSQSRTVKADQPQHF
TRBJ2-5 | TRBV7-8 | CASSLALSGREETQYF
TRBJ1-2 | TRBV10-3 | CAISGATGLYGYTF
TRBJ1-2 | TRBV7-6 | CASSSRGRQGGYGYTF
TRBJ2-2 | TRBV6-5 | CASSYQGPNTGELFF
TRBJ1-5 | TRBV7-9 | CASSLGVVEDQPQHF
TRBJ2-5 | TRBV7-9 | CASSHPGQGARETQYF
TRBJ2-7 | TRBV29-1 | CSVLTGDGSEQYF
TRBJ1-1 | TRBV7-3 | CASSPGGASEAFF
TRBJ1-2 | TRBV5-1 | CASSLVGTNNKSYTF
TRBJ2-1 | TRBV5-1 | CASSLETSGRGNEQFF
TRBJ1-1 | TRBV12-3/TRBV12-4 | CASSPEGGAEAFF
TRBJ2-1 | TRBV7-2 | CASSRLSSGKTYNEQFF
TRBJ1-1 | TRBV7-2 | CASRPGAGNTEAFF
TRBJ1-2 | TRBV3-1 | CASSQYAENGYTF
TRBJ2-3 | TRBV12-3/TRBV12-4 | CASSIRDSRDTQYF
TRBJ2-3 | TRBV29-1 | CSVVPGDTQYF
TRBJ2-5 | TRBV4-1 | CASSQDPFAASGEETQYF
TRBJ1-2 | TRBV12-3/TRBV12-4 | CASSPRTGGANNYGYTF
TRBJ1-2 | TRBV12-3/TRBV12-4 | CASSPQGVTYGYTF
TRBJ1-1 | TRBV29-1 | CSVERGGAFF
TRBJ2-1 | TRBV12-5 | CASGLEGLAGEQFF
TRBJ2-7 | TRBV15 | CATSRGIGTGSDEQYF
TRBJ2-3 | TRBV19 | CASSIRLAGADTQYF
TRBJ2-2 | TRBV7-9 | CASSSPPFGGELFF
TRBJ2-7 | TRBV9 | CASSEGLSEYEQYF
TRBJ1-2 | TRBV2 | CASSVSTVAGYTF
TRBJ1-2 | TRBV29-1 | CSVLRGGYTF
TRBJ2-1 | TRBV12-3/TRBV12-4 | CASSFNEGAVSIGEQFF
TRBJ1-1 | TRBV11-1 | CASSLVIGIEGRINEAFF
TRBJ2-2 | TRBV25-1 | CASSGDRLGNTGELFF
TRBJ1-6 | TRBV6-5 | CASSSTGVYNSPLHF
TRBJ2-2 | TRBV5-1 | CASSFGQGTGELFF
TRBJ1-3 | TRBV6-2/TRBV6-3 | CASSNPTASRSSGNTIYF
TRBJ2-1 | TRBV20-1 | CSASLPSGSHEQLF
TRBJ2-3 | TRBV5-4 | CASSLIPTDTQYF
TRBJ2-5 | TRBV29-1 | CSAEGVQETQYF
TRBJ2-3 | TRBV10-3 | CAISVAGTTDTQYF
TRBJ1-6 | TRBV20-1 | CSAREQVASYNSPLHF
TRBJ1-5 | TRBV5-5 | CASSLEFTQPQHF
TRBJ2-6 | TRBV7-3 | CASSSGGAGANVLTF
TRBJ1-3 | TRBV7-2 | CASSSLGDLNTIYF
TRBJ1-1 | TRBV7-9 | CASSSNLNTEAFF
TRBJ2-1 | TRBV19 | CASSIKRGIYNEQFF
TRBJ1-4 | TRBV6-6 | CASSYPPDRRNEKLFF
TRBJ1-4 | TRBV3-1 | CASSQREGGVNEKLFF
TRBJ1-1 | TRBV18 | CASSPSTGKNTEAFF
TRBJ1-1 | TRBV2 | CASRPTRSQGAEAFF
TRBJ2-5 | TRBV7-8 | CASSAGTSGELQETQYF
TRBJ2-2 | TRBV5-1 | CASSLFGSRDAGELFF
TRBJ2-5 | TRBV24-1 | CATSDRTPQQETQYF